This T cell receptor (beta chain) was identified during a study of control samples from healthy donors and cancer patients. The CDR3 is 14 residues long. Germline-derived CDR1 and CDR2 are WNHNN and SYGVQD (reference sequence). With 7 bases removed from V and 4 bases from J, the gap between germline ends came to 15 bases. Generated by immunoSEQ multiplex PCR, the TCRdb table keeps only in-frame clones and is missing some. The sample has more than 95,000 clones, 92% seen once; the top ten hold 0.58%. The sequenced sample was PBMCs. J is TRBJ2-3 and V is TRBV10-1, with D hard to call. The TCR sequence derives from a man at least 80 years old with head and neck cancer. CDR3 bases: TGCGCCAGCATTGTACATGGGTCCCCAGATACGCAGTATTTT. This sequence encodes CASIVHGSPDTQYF.